The 24 T cell receptor beta chains given below trace back to one sample, sequenced in a study of chemoradiotherapy in HPV16-positive cancers. Here immunoSEQ multiplex PCR was the method, and the copy in TCRdb shows in-frame clones only, minus some. This table holds about 5,000 clones, approximately 87% found once. Material: tumor tissue, obtained from a patient who underwent chemoradiotherapy. All receptors come from a human donor with HPV-associated anogenital cancer.

V is TRBV7-9 and J is TRBJ2-3; D is unresolved. This CDR3 region has 12 residues. Germline V gene data show CDR1 as SEHNR and CDR2 as FQNEAQ (reference sequence). Trimming removed 5 bases from V and 3 bases from J, with 6 bases in between. Here the CDR3 reads CASSRGTDTQYF. CDR3 nucleotides: TGTGCCAGCAGCCGAGGTACAGATACGCAGTATTTT.

CDR3 protein: CASSSVYPWTGEGLSV. CDR3 sequence (DNA): TGTGCCAGCAGCTCGGTTTACCCATGGACAGGGGAAGGGTTAAGCGTC. The chain couples TRBV11-2 to TRBJ2-7; the match to TRBD1 covers 9 bases. Per germline, CDR1 SGHAT and CDR2 FQNNGV. This CDR3 spans 16 amino acids.

The chain has TRBV4-1 and TRBJ2-7, with 11 bases identical to TRBD2. The length of the CDR3 is 20 residues. The germline gives CDR1 MGHRA, CDR2 YSYEKL. V gave up 0 bases and J gave up 0 bases; unmatched junction bases: 13. CDR3 in DNA: TGCGCCAGCAGCCAAGAATCGGGACTAGCGGTTCAGGGTTACTCCTACGAGCAGTACTTC. It codes for CASSQESGLAVQGYSYEQYF.

The chain combines TRBV18 with TRBJ1-1; 9 bases agree with TRBD1. Germline V gene sequence: CDR1 KGHSH, CDR2 LQKENI. This CDR3 has 13 amino acids. The trim removed 3 bases at V and 6 bases at J, leaving 2 bases unmatched. The CDR3 sequence is CASSPGTGPEAFF. CDR3 DNA sequence: TGTGCCAGCTCACCCGGGACAGGGCCTGAAGCTTTCTTT. Full variable domain (rest looked up from reference TRBV18 and TRBJ1-1): NAGVMQNPRHLVRRRGQEARLRCSPMKGHSHVYWYRQLPEEGLKFMVYLQKENIIDESGMPKERFSAEFPKEGPSILRIQQVVRGDSAAYFCASSPGTGPEAFFGQGTRLTVV.

The chain recombines TRBV5-1 with TRBJ2-3; D possibly corresponds to TRBD1 (6 bases). V was shortened by 4 bases and J by 3 bases, with 12 bases between the two germline ends. Germline V CDR1 and CDR2: SGHRS, YFSETQ. The CDR3 contains 14 residues. CDR3 in DNA: TGCGCCAGCAGCACAGGGCGGAGGACAGATACGCAGTATTTT. Residues: CASSTGRRTDTQYF. The complete variable domain, with remaining parts taken from reference TRBV5-1 and TRBJ2-3, reads KAGVTQTPRYLIKTRGQQVTLSCSPISGHRSVSWYQQTPGQGLQFLFEYFSETQRNKGNFPGRFSGRQFSNSRSEMNVSTLELGDSALYLCASSTGRRTDTQYFGPGTRLTVL.

This clone is a singleton in its sample. This chain connects TRBV29-1 to TRBJ1-2; tentative D call: TRBD1 (5 bases). From germline, CDR1 is SQVTM and CDR2 ANQGSEA. The CDR3 extends over 14 amino acids. V was trimmed by 4 bases and J by 4 bases, leaving 16 bases between them. The CDR3 sequence is CSVALGTEAYGYTF. In DNA, the CDR3 is TGCAGCGTTGCCTTGGGGACGGAAGCCTATGGCTACACCTTC.

This chain joins TRBV5-3 and TRBJ2-7, with D perhaps TRBD1 or TRBD2 (6 bases each). TRBV5-3 is given ORF status, its function remaining uncertain. This CDR3 has 14 residues. V gave up 7 bases and J gave up 0 bases, with 14 bases separating them. CDR3 protein: CARVGGTSSYEQYV. CDR3 DNA: TGTGCCAGAGTCGGGGGCACCAGCTCCTACGAGCAGTACGTC.

The chain uses TRBV6-1 and TRBJ2-5; D is possibly TRBD1 or TRBD2 (5 bases each). CDR1 and CDR2 from the germline V gene are MNHNS and SASEGT. The CDR3 has 15 amino acids. The V end lost 1 base, the J end lost 5 bases, and 14 bases lay between the germline ends. This chain's CDR3 is CASSEGRDPMETQYF. The CDR3 nucleotides read TGTGCCAGCAGTGAAGGCAGGGACCCCATGGAGACCCAGTACTTC.

The V gene is TRBV6-6, the J gene TRBJ2-2; TRBD2 matches 7 bases. This CDR3 has 15 residues. Germline-derived CDR1 and CDR2 are MNHNY and SVGAGI (reference sequence). The V segment lost 5 bases and the J segment 6 bases; nucleotides outside the gene matches: 9. The CDR3 loop reads CASSPVEGGAGELFF. The CDR3 region has the DNA TGTGCCAGCAGTCCCGTGGAGGGAGGGGCCGGGGAGCTGTTTTTT.

This clone appeared a single time. The chain has TRBV7-2 and TRBJ2-6; D gene ambiguous. V lost 5 bases, J lost 1 base, and 9 bases lay in between. The CDR3 spans 15 residues. Germline-derived CDR1 and CDR2 are SGHTA and FQGNSA. CDR3 bases: TGTGCCAGCAGCGAAGTGGGTTCTGGGGCCAACGTCCTGACTTTC. Its protein is CASSEVGSGANVLTF.

This clone appeared once. The V and J genes are TRBV19 and TRBJ2-1; perhaps TRBD2 as D (6 bases). The CDR3 totals 15 residues. V dropped 4 bases and J dropped 12 bases, with 22 bases sitting between them. Looked up from germline, CDR1 is LNHDA and CDR2 is SQIVND (reference sequence). CDR3 amino acids: CASSTPGVYSGAQFF. In DNA, the CDR3 is TGTGCCAGTAGTACGCCGGGGGTGTATAGCGGAGCGCAGTTCTTC.

The sample holds one count of this clone. V usage is TRBV28 and J usage is TRBJ2-5; D unclear. This CDR3 is built from 13 residues. Germline V CDR1 and CDR2: MDHEN, SYDVKM. Trimming took 2 bases from V and 7 from J, leaving 11 bases between them. CDR3 nucleotide sequence: TGTGCCAGCAGTTTAGGCCTGATTGGGACCCAGTACTTC. As protein: CASSLGLIGTQYF.

This clone was found a few times. The chain combines TRBV5-4 with TRBJ1-2; perhaps TRBD1 as D (6 bases). Deletions cut 6 bases from V and 4 bases from J, with 16 bases between. Germline CDR1 reads SGHNT; CDR2 reads YYREEE (reference sequence). The CDR3 covers 14 residues. The CDR3 spells CASTQWGQAYGYTF. Here the CDR3 DNA reads TGTGCCAGCACCCAATGGGGGCAAGCCTATGGCTACACCTTC.

The chain uses TRBV28 and TRBJ1-3, with D tentatively TRBD1 (6 bases). Per the germline V gene, CDR1 is MDHEN and CDR2 is SYDVKM. V was trimmed by 4 bases and J by 7 bases, leaving 17 bases between them. The CDR3 contains 15 residues. CDR3 loop: CASSSGARHANTIYF. The CDR3 DNA reads TGTGCCAGCAGTTCAGGGGCACGACACGCCAACACCATATATTTT.

There are a few counts of this clone. V and J are TRBV7-9 and TRBJ2-1; D is undetermined. CDR3 length: 14 residues. CDR1 and CDR2 from the germline V gene are SEHNR and FQNEAQ (reference sequence). The V end was cut by 4 bases, the J end by 4 bases, with 11 bases between. CDR3 residues: CASSSWLRYNEQFF. The CDR3 DNA sequence: TGTGCCAGCAGCTCCTGGCTAAGATACAATGAGCAGTTCTTC.

The J gene is TRBJ2-5, the V gene TRBV2; 9 nucleotides agree with TRBD2. Germline loops: CDR1 SNHLY, CDR2 FYNNEI. The ends lost 4 bases at V and 2 bases at J; junction bases unmatched: 8. The CDR3 loop spans 16 amino acids. CDR3 in amino acids: CASSAETSGKQETQYF. In DNA form, the CDR3 reads TGTGCCAGCAGTGCCGAGACTAGCGGAAAACAAGAGACCCAGTACTTC.

This chain joins TRBV28 and TRBJ2-3, with D unclear. V was shortened by 6 bases and J by 0 bases, with 10 bases between the two germline ends. This CDR3 is 14 amino acids long. The germline CDR1 and CDR2 sequences are MDHEN and SYDVKM. CDR3 sequence reads: CASRPAGSTDTQYF. The CDR3 region has the DNA TGTGCCAGCAGGCCGGCCGGCAGCACAGATACGCAGTATTTT.

This sequence joins TRBV11-2 and TRBJ1-6; no clear D gene. Germline V gene sequence: CDR1 SGHAT, CDR2 FQNNGV. V gave up 3 bases and J gave up 9 bases, with 12 bases separating them. The CDR3 consists of 14 residues. CDR3 sequence (DNA): TGTGCCAGCAGCTTTGGTAGGGTAATTTCACCCCTCCACTTT. This translates into CASSFGRVISPLHF.

CDR3 protein: CASSLEGGNQPQHF. CDR3 in DNA: TGCGCCAGCAGCTTGGAGGGTGGCAATCAGCCCCAGCATTTT. V and J are TRBV5-1 and TRBJ1-5; no clear D. V was cut by 0 bases and J by 2 bases, with 6 bases left in between. Germline V gives CDR1 SGHRS, CDR2 YFSETQ. The CDR3 is made up of 14 amino acids.

This chain links TRBV5-1 with TRBJ2-1; D possibly corresponds to TRBD2 (6 bases). V was trimmed by 5 bases and J by 0 bases, leaving 15 bases between them. The CDR3 extends over 16 amino acids. Germline loops: CDR1 SGHRS, CDR2 YFSETQ. CDR3 protein: CASRPEAGRSYNEQFF. The CDR3 nucleotides are TGCGCCAGCAGACCCGAAGCGGGCCGCTCCTACAATGAGCAGTTCTTC.

The CDR3 DNA reads as TGCGCCAGCAGCTTGGTCACCGGGACACCTAACTATGGCTACACCTTC. Translating gives CASSLVTGTPNYGYTF. This sequence joins TRBV5-1 and TRBJ1-2; weak D call: TRBD1 (6 bases). The CDR3 consists of 16 residues. Trimming removed 0 bases at V and 0 bases at J, with 12 bases between. The germline CDR1 and CDR2 sequences are SGHRS and YFSETQ.

This chain joins TRBV10-3 and TRBJ1-1, with 12 bases lining up with TRBD1. J lost 4 bases, V lost 6 bases, and 3 bases had no gene match. The CDR3 spans 14 residues. Per the germline V gene, CDR1 is ENHRY and CDR2 is SYGVKD. CDR3 region: CAIRPGQGATEAFF. CDR3 bases: TGTGCCATCAGGCCGGGACAGGGGGCCACTGAAGCTTTCTTT.

CDR3 nucleotides: TGTGCCAGCAGTGAAGCGCATACAGGGGAGGACAATCAGCCCCAGCATTTT. Residues: CASSEAHTGEDNQPQHF. The chain uses TRBV6-1 and TRBJ1-5; 7 positions match TRBD1. CDR1 and CDR2 from the germline V gene are MNHNS and SASEGT. The V segment lost 0 bases and the J segment 3 bases; nucleotides outside the gene matches: 8. The CDR3 has 17 amino acids.

V is TRBV10-3 and J is TRBJ2-7; D is perhaps TRBD2 (6 bases). This CDR3 has 13 amino acids. Germline V CDR1 and CDR2: ENHRY, SYGVKD. Between the trimmed V and J ends, which lost 2 bases and 9 bases, there was a span of 14 bases. The CDR3 region is CAISENGEAGQYF. CDR3 coding DNA: TGTGCCATCAGTGAGAACGGGGAGGCGGGGCAGTACTTC.